This T cell receptor beta chain was captured in a study of OX40 agonist ivuxolimab in advanced cancers. Overall study results and limits: Antigen targets of the expanded peripheral T cells went undetermined.

Generated by immunoSEQ multiplex PCR, the TCRdb table keeps only in-frame clones and is missing some. The sample has tens of thousands of clones, 91% seen once; the top ten hold 11% to 15%. This clone is labeled as medium-sized. The target antigen is unknown. The source material was CD4+ or CD8+ T cells sorted from blood, sampled in a trial of the OX40 agonist ivuxolimab. The TCR comes from an adult with an advanced solid tumor such as melanoma, head and neck, liver or kidney cancer.

Written as DNA, the CDR3 is TGCGCCAGCAGCCCCGGACAGGGGAGTTTCAATCAGCCCCAGCATTTT. It translates to CASSPGQGSFNQPQHF. The rearrangement links TRBV4-1 to TRBJ1-5; 9 positions agree with TRBD1. V was pared by 4 bases and J by 3 bases, with 7 bases of the junction left unmatched. The CDR3 is 16 residues long. Germline loops: CDR1 MGHRA, CDR2 YSYEKL.